This TCR beta chain was observed in a study of vaccination effects on CD4 cells after COVID-19. Study in general: There were two convalescent patients who gave samples 16 days and one week before vaccination.

A single count supports this clone. Its specificity is unknown. Study-wide points: New vaccine-induced clones dominated convalescents' post-vaccine spike-reactive clones.

TCRdb keeps only in-frame clones here, not all; method: immunoSEQ multiplex PCR. Of approximately 45,000 clones in the sample, 60% to 85% were seen once. Following culture for around 10 days, CD4+ T cells were isolated. A positive SARS-CoV-2 PCR test fell between March and December 2020. Fresh IL-2-containing medium replaced half the medium on days 3 and 7. J gave up 2 bases and V 6 bases, and 3 bases lay outside the gene matches. CDR3 size: 14 residues. Per germline, CDR1 MNHEY and CDR2 SVGAGI. The rearrangement joins TRBV6-5 to TRBJ1-2; 10 positions agree with TRBD1. Sequenced material: CD4+ T cells from PBMCs cultured without peptide, taken before COVID-19 vaccination. The clonotype originates from a human donor who had a prior SARS-CoV-2 infection. CDR3 DNA: TGTGCCAGCAGGCCGGGACAGGGGAACTATGGCTACACCTTC. Translation gives CASRPGQGNYGYTF.